These 16 T cell receptor beta chains originate from one sample sequenced in a study of regulatory T cells in long-lasting Graves disease (dated by TCRdb to the early 2020s). The library was made by multiplex PCR. TCRdb records Illumina HiSeq 4000 as the sequencer. iRepertoire HTBI primers and Arm-PCR amplification of CDR3 regions were used to construct TCR beta libraries. TCRdb reran the public reads through fastp at Q25 and MiXCR, keeping productive beta chains. When rows share a CDR3 protein, they turn into one entry using the most common DNA and genes. The sample contains hundreds of thousands of distinct CDR3 sequences, 20% to 25% of them found a single time. The ten largest clonotypes hold 7% to 9.5% of the sample. Taken with the paper, the label for time point translates to: persistent/refractory GD, antithyroid drugs over 5 years with positive TRAb. For both TCR sequencing and RNA sequencing, RNA was extracted from PBMCs in TRIzol.

The sequencing used peripheral blood mononuclear cells (PBMCs), collected when the disease was refractory, from a patient treated with antithyroid drugs. The receptors come from a female donor with Graves disease.

This clonotype was seen many times. The chain couples TRBV11-2 to TRBJ1-4; D perhaps matches TRBD1 (5 bases). The CDR3 is 15 residues long. Germline CDR1 SGHAT, CDR2 FQNNGV. The V and J ends lost 5 bases and 12 bases respectively, with 22 bases between them. The CDR3, as DNA: TGTGCCAGCAGCCCCTCGGGGACGGACCTAGCGGAACTGTTTTTT. Translated: CASSPSGTDLAELFF.

This clonotype has a count of ten or more. V usage is TRBV18 and J usage is TRBJ1-1, with TRBD1 matching over 7 bases. Germline V lookup: CDR1 KGHSH, CDR2 LQKENI. The ends lost 3 bases at V and 9 bases at J; junction bases unmatched: 10. The CDR3 loop spans 14 amino acids. The CDR3 spells CASSPGSGGLQAFF. The CDR3 DNA reads TGTGCCAGCTCACCTGGCTCAGGGGGTCTCCAAGCTTTCTTT.

This clonotype was seen at least ten times. Here the CDR3 reads CASHRRGRVDEQYF. CDR3 nucleotides: TGTGCCAGCCATCGCAGGGGGCGCGTCGACGAGCAGTACTTC. The V call is TRBV28, the J call TRBJ2-7; TRBD1 matches 8 bases. The junction had 11 bases not matched to a gene; V was cut back by 8 bases and J by 5 bases. From germline, CDR1 is MDHEN and CDR2 SYDVKM. The CDR3 extends over 14 amino acids.

This clonotype was detected a few times. J is TRBJ1-1 and V is TRBV29-1; tentatively, D is TRBD1 (6 bases). Germline V gives CDR1 SQVTM, CDR2 ANQGSEA. CDR3 length: 12 amino acids. The CDR3 loop is CGGGTLNTEAFF. The CDR3 region has the DNA TGCGGGGGGGGCACTTTGAACACTGAAGCTTTCTTT.

This clonotype was detected a few times. V usage is TRBV19 and J usage is TRBJ2-2, with unresolved D. The germline gives CDR1 LNHDA, CDR2 SQIVND (reference sequence). The CDR3 consists of 15 residues. Trimming took off 5 bases at V and 0 bases at J, with 10 bases between the two ends. CDR3 sequence reads: CASSWSVANTGELFF. CDR3 DNA: TGTGCCAGTAGTTGGTCGGTGGCGAACACCGGGGAGCTGTTTTTT.

CDR3 sequence: CASRGFSRVGTEAFF. The CDR3 nucleotides are TGCGCCAGCAGAGGCTTTTCTCGGGTAGGGACTGAAGCTTTCTTT. This rearrangement joins TRBV4-1 to TRBJ1-1, with D unclear. CDR3 length: 15 amino acids. V lost 6 bases to trimming and J lost 5 bases, with 19 bases between them. Germline V lookup: CDR1 MGHRA, CDR2 YSYEKL.

This clonotype was seen a handful of times. The chain has TRBV18 and TRBJ1-1; D gene ambiguous. CDR1 and CDR2 from the germline V gene are KGHSH and LQKENI. V was cut by 5 bases and J by 1 base, with 11 bases left in between. This CDR3 has 14 amino acids. CDR3 bases: TGTGCCAGCTCAGCGCACCCAGGGAACACTGAAGCTTTCTTT. Encoded protein: CASSAHPGNTEAFF.

This chain joins TRBV20-1 and TRBJ2-7; 10 nucleotides match TRBD2. The CDR3 has 13 amino acids. V shed 3 bases, J shed 9 bases, and the junction held 8 bases outside the gene matches. Germline V gene sequence: CDR1 DFQATT, CDR2 SNEGSKA (reference sequence). CDR3 loop: CSASGVAGGVQYF. DNA for the CDR3: TGCAGTGCTAGTGGGGTAGCGGGAGGAGTGCAGTACTTC.

This clonotype was picked up a small number of times. V is TRBV24-1 and J is TRBJ2-2; D could derive from TRBD1 or TRBD2 (6 bases each). The CDR3 length is 14 residues. Trimming took off 7 bases at V and 1 base at J, with 9 bases between the two ends. Germline loops: CDR1 KGHDR, CDR2 SFDVKD. CDR3 amino acids: CATREGQNTGELFF. CDR3 coding DNA: TGTGCCACCAGGGAGGGACAGAACACCGGGGAGCTGTTTTTT.

This clonotype was counted many times. The V gene is TRBV28, the J gene TRBJ1-1; D remains ambiguous. Germline V lookup: CDR1 MDHEN, CDR2 SYDVKM. CDR3 length: 12 residues. Trimming left V 7 bases short and J 8 bases short, with 14 bases between. CDR3 residues: CASTESGFEAFF. CDR3 nucleotide sequence: TGTGCCAGCACCGAATCGGGTTTCGAAGCTTTCTTT.

This clonotype was detected a few times. The chain is built from TRBV5-6 and TRBJ2-1; 8 bases line up with TRBD2. Germline lookup yields CDR1 SGHDT and CDR2 YYEEEE. This CDR3 is 16 amino acids long. V shed 4 bases, J shed 5 bases, and the junction held 11 bases outside the gene matches. This chain's CDR3 is CASSRLGTRGHNEQFF. CDR3 in DNA: TGTGCCAGCAGCCGCTTAGGGACTAGAGGTCACAATGAGCAGTTCTTC.

Turning to this clonotype: Germline is not matched at one junction end, which may reflect a read error. The chain links TRBV2 to TRBJ2-3; 12 nucleotides align to TRBD2. There are 14 residues in the CDR3. Looked up from germline, CDR1 is SNHLY and CDR2 is FYNNEI. The CDR3 nucleotides are TGTGCCAGCACCCCTAGCGGGAGGGCAGATACGCGGTATTTT. Translating it yields CASTPSGRADTRYF. The full variable domain, with the rest looked up from reference TRBV2 and TRBJ2-3, is EPEVTQTPSHQVTQMGQEVILRCVPISNHLYFYWYRQILGQKVEFLVSFYNNEISEKSEIFDDQFSVERPDGSNFTLKIRSTKLEDSAMYFCASTPSGRADTRYFGPGTRLTVL.

The V call is TRBV16, the J call TRBJ2-1; 10 positions match TRBD1. With V trimmed by 2 bases and J by 8 bases, 9 bases remained unmatched. The CDR3 covers 16 residues. Germline V lookup: CDR1 KGHSY, CDR2 FQNENV. Here the CDR3 reads CASSQPDRGQIDEQFF. As DNA, the CDR3 is TGTGCCAGCAGCCAACCCGACAGGGGGCAAATAGATGAGCAGTTCTTC.

With respect to this clonotype: This may stem from a read error, because a much larger clone lies one nucleotide away. The V and J genes are TRBV2 and TRBJ2-7; D might be TRBD1 (5 bases). Germline CDR1 and CDR2: SNHLY and FYNNEI. The CDR3 totals 14 residues. The chain's CDR3 is CAGRDSRSYYEQYF. The CDR3 region has the DNA TGTGCCGGCAGGGATTCTCGGAGTTACTACGAGCAGTACTTC.

The chain recombines TRBV4-1 with TRBJ1-1; TRBD1 aligns across 9 bases. Germline V lookup: CDR1 MGHRA, CDR2 YSYEKL. J was trimmed by 0 bases and V by 3 bases; bases with no gene match: 5. The CDR3 contains 16 residues. CDR3 coding DNA: TGCGCCAGCAGCCAGCGACAGGGGGTAATGAACACTGAAGCTTTCTTT. Its translation is CASSQRQGVMNTEAFF.

The chain has TRBV7-2 and TRBJ1-6; 8 bases fit TRBD1. Unmatched junction bases numbered 7, after V lost 11 bases and J lost 1 base. Germline V lookup: CDR1 SGHTA, CDR2 FQGNSA. The CDR3 sequence is 15 residues long. CDR3 sequence: CAAAGGKSYNSPLHF. In nucleotides, the CDR3 is TGTGCCGCCGCAGGGGGCAAGTCCTATAATTCACCCCTCCACTTT.